This T cell receptor (beta chain) was sequenced during a study of T-cell reconstitution after alpha-beta-depleted transplantation in children. Molecular barcoding with unique molecular identifiers was used for the TCRbeta library. TCRdb called the PCR reads again in MiXCR, with one record for every CDR3 protein. The sample has 450,000 to 600,000 distinct CDR3 sequences, 30% to 35% seen once. V was pared by 1 base and J by 3 bases, with 9 bases of the junction left unmatched. CDR3 length: 16 residues. This chain uses TRBV5-7 with TRBJ2-7; 8 bases align to TRBD1. TRBV5-7 is filed as an ORF, its function uncertain. The material sequenced was PBMCs from the stem cell graft donor, taken from the stem cell graft. The TCR sequence derives from a human donor who donated a stem cell graft to a child with aplastic anemia. CDR3 amino acids: CASSLCSAGGSYEQYF. CDR3 DNA sequence: TGTGCCAGCAGCTTGTGCAGCGCAGGGGGCAGCTACGAGCAGTACTTC.